Shown below are 19 T cell receptor beta chains from a single sample sequenced in a study of cytomegalovirus exposure and HLA in healthy donors. PCR employed 60 Vbeta and 13 Jbeta primers. The data were produced by immunoSEQ multiplex PCR, yet TCRdb's version contains in-frame clones alone and is incomplete. The table has 210,000 or so clones, roughly 79% seen once. Input material: PBMCs. The receptors stem from a man younger than 35 in good health and CMV-seronegative.

The chain is built from TRBV5-1 and TRBJ1-1, with D maybe TRBD1 (5 bases). The germline gives CDR1 SGHRS, CDR2 YFSETQ. With 5 bases removed from V and 5 bases from J, the gap between germline ends came to 16 bases. The CDR3 is made up of 14 amino acids. The DNA for the CDR3 is TGCGCCAGCAGGTCGAAAACCGGGGGAACTGAAGCTTTCTTT. Its protein product is CASRSKTGGTEAFF.

The J gene is TRBJ1-1, the V gene TRBV7-2, with 7 nucleotides matching TRBD1. J lost 7 bases, V lost 4 bases, and 9 bases had no gene match. Germline V CDR1 and CDR2: SGHTA, FQGNSA. The CDR3 extends over 14 amino acids. The CDR3 coding sequence is TGTGCCAGCAGCTCCACAGGGGACGAAAGTGAAGCTTTCTTT. It yields the protein CASSSTGDESEAFF.

J is TRBJ2-7 and V is TRBV6-5; 10 bases are a match to TRBD1. Germline V gene lookup returns CDR1 MNHEY and CDR2 SVGAGI. The CDR3 totals 14 residues. V lost 6 bases and J lost 5; bases outside the gene matches: 7. The CDR3 loop is CASSYLGQGDEQYF. DNA for the CDR3: TGTGCCAGCAGCTACCTAGGACAGGGGGACGAGCAGTACTTC.

The V call is TRBV10-3, the J call TRBJ1-5, with TRBD1 matching 7 bases. The CDR3 covers 15 residues. V lost 6 bases, J lost 0 bases, and 5 bases stayed unmatched. Germline V lookup: CDR1 ENHRY, CDR2 SYGVKD. The CDR3: CAIREGADSNQPQHF. CDR3 in DNA: TGTGCCATCAGAGAGGGGGCGGATAGCAATCAGCCCCAGCATTTT.

The chain combines TRBV27 with TRBJ1-1; D possibly corresponds to TRBD1 (5 bases). With 1 base removed from V and 11 bases from J, the gap between germline ends came to 11 bases. Germline CDR1 is MNHEY and CDR2 is SMNVEV (reference sequence). The CDR3 length is 12 residues. CDR3 sequence (DNA): TGTGCCAGCAGTTTATATACGGGGGAGGCTTTCTTT. Protein sequence: CASSLYTGEAFF.

This chain connects TRBV19 to TRBJ2-3; 10 bases are shared with TRBD1. J was trimmed by 6 bases and V by 5 bases; bases with no gene match: 14. Germline-derived CDR1 and CDR2 are LNHDA and SQIVND (reference sequence). The length of the CDR3 is 17 residues. The CDR3 coding sequence is TGTGCCAGTAGTCTCCGGTCCGGGACAGGGGTGGCGGATACGCAGTATTTT. This codes for CASSLRSGTGVADTQYF.

A single count supports this clone. The rearrangement uses TRBV5-1 and TRBJ1-4; TRBD1 might be the D (6 bases). V was shortened by 1 base and J by 4 bases, with 11 bases between the two germline ends. The CDR3 is 15 amino acids. Germline CDR1 SGHRS, CDR2 YFSETQ. CDR3: CASSLTGMVNEKLFF. CDR3 bases: TGCGCCAGCAGCTTGACAGGGATGGTTAATGAAAAACTGTTTTTT.

The V gene is TRBV28, the J gene TRBJ2-6, with D maybe TRBD1 (6 bases). V dropped 5 bases and J dropped 0 bases, with 17 bases sitting between them. This CDR3 comprises 18 residues. Germline CDR1 is MDHEN and CDR2 is SYDVKM. CDR3 protein: CASSLTTGLNSGANVLTF. Written as DNA, the CDR3 is TGTGCCAGCAGTCTAACGACAGGACTTAACTCTGGGGCCAACGTCCTGACTTTC.

A few counts support this clone. The chain combines TRBV5-6 with TRBJ1-2; 7 bases line up with TRBD1. Germline values: CDR1 SGHDT, CDR2 YYEEEE. With V trimmed by 4 bases and J by 7 bases, 4 bases remained unmatched. This CDR3 contains 12 residues. The CDR3 DNA sequence: TGTGCCAGCAGCCCGGAGGGGGCTGGCTACACCTTC. It yields the protein CASSPEGAGYTF.

This clone was recorded only once. The chain has TRBV9 and TRBJ2-7; a possible D gene is TRBD1 (5 bases). There are 13 residues in the CDR3. Germline CDR1 and CDR2: SGDLS and YYNGEE. V dropped 0 bases and J dropped 3 bases, with 7 bases sitting between them. DNA of the CDR3: TGTGCCAGCAGCGTAGAGCAGGGCTACGAGCAGTACTTC. It specifies CASSVEQGYEQYF. The entire variable domain, with the rest obtained from reference TRBV9 and TRBJ2-7, is as follows: DSGVTQTPKHLITATGQRVTLRCSPRSGDLSVYWYQQSLDQGLQFLIQYYNGEERAKGNILERFSAQQFPDLHSELNLSSLELGDSALYFCASSVEQGYEQYFGPGTRLTVT.

V usage is TRBV9 and J usage is TRBJ2-7, with 11 bases fitting TRBD2. Trimming took 4 bases from V and 2 from J; bases not matched to a gene: 5. CDR1 and CDR2 (germline): SGDLS, YYNGEE. This CDR3 has 15 residues. CDR3 bases: TGTGCCAGCAGCCAGGGACTAGCGGAAGCCTACGAGCAGTACTTC. This codes for CASSQGLAEAYEQYF. The whole variable domain, filled in from reference TRBV9 and TRBJ2-7, reads DSGVTQTPKHLITATGQRVTLRCSPRSGDLSVYWYQQSLDQGLQFLIQYYNGEERAKGNILERFSAQQFPDLHSELNLSSLELGDSALYFCASSQGLAEAYEQYFGPGTRLTVT.

The DNA for the CDR3 is TGTGCCAGTAGTATAGGTTCTTCCTCCTACGAGCAGTACTTC. Its protein is CASSIGSSSYEQYF. The V call is TRBV19, the J call TRBJ2-7; D remains ambiguous. V gave up 1 base and J gave up 0 bases, with 7 bases separating them. The CDR3 length is 14 residues. Germline lookup yields CDR1 LNHDA and CDR2 SQIVND (reference sequence).

This chain uses TRBV7-9 with TRBJ2-7, with D perhaps TRBD1 (7 bases). Germline values: CDR1 SEHNR, CDR2 FQNEAQ (reference sequence). This CDR3 is 16 amino acids long. V was shortened by 4 bases and J by 2 bases, with 18 bases between the two germline ends. The CDR3: CASSSSMGGQTYEQYF. In nucleotides, the CDR3 is TGTGCCAGCAGCTCCTCGATGGGGGGACAGACCTACGAGCAGTACTTC.

This chain joins TRBV5-1 and TRBJ2-5, with 11 bases that match TRBD1. Trimming cost V 5 bases and J 4 bases; bases outside gene matches: 4. CDR3 length: 14 amino acids. Germline V gene data show CDR1 as SGHRS and CDR2 as YFSETQ. CDR3 sequence: CASRWTGGLETQYF. The CDR3 nucleotides are TGCGCCAGCAGGTGGACAGGGGGCTTAGAGACCCAGTACTTC.

The chain has TRBV18 and TRBJ2-1; D is undetermined. The V end lost 4 bases, the J end lost 5 bases, and 6 bases lay between the germline ends. Germline lookup yields CDR1 KGHSH and CDR2 LQKENI. The CDR3 has 12 amino acids. The CDR3 sequence is CASSLANNEQFF. The CDR3 bases are TGTGCCAGCTCACTAGCCAACAATGAGCAGTTCTTC.

This sequence joins TRBV2 and TRBJ1-5, with D hard to call. V gave up 8 bases and J gave up 5 bases, with 13 bases separating them. Germline assignment: CDR1 SNHLY and CDR2 FYNNEI. The CDR3 spans 13 residues. CDR3 sequence reads: CASWMSEDQPQHF. In DNA form, the CDR3 reads TGTGCCAGCTGGATGTCAGAGGATCAGCCCCAGCATTTT.

This clone was detected a few times. V and J are TRBV2 and TRBJ1-1; weak D call: TRBD1 (5 bases). The V and J ends lost 2 bases and 11 bases respectively, with 9 bases between them. Germline loops: CDR1 SNHLY, CDR2 FYNNEI. The length of the CDR3 is 11 residues. CDR3 nucleotides: TGTGCCAGCAGTGAACTGAGACAGGCTTTCTTT. Its protein product is CASSELRQAFF.

The chain combines TRBV5-8 with TRBJ1-4; 7 nucleotides match TRBD1. The CDR3 extends over 16 amino acids. J was trimmed by 0 bases and V by 4 bases; bases with no gene match: 6. CDR1 and CDR2 from the germline V gene are SGHTS and YDEGEE. This chain's CDR3 is CASSGGTAATNEKLFF. The CDR3 DNA reads TGTGCCAGCAGCGGGGGGACAGCAGCAACTAATGAAAAACTGTTTTTT.

The chain has TRBV4-3 and TRBJ2-3; 10 bases agree with TRBD1. Germline CDR1 LGHNA, CDR2 YSLEER. J gave up 4 bases and V 4 bases, and 5 bases lay outside the gene matches. The CDR3 has 15 amino acids. Here the CDR3 DNA reads TGCGCCAGCAGCCTCGGGACAGGGGTCCCAGATACGCAGTATTTT. Amino acid sequence: CASSLGTGVPDTQYF.